The present T cell receptor (beta chain) was sequenced within a study of T cells in Graves' hyperthyroidism and ophthalmopathy. From RNA transcripts, TCR beta CDR3 regions were amplified. Using the HTBI primer set, a first-round RT-PCR was run on the TCR CDR3. One entry per CDR3 protein, called by TCRdb with MiXCR from the multiplex PCR reads. The sample records 450,000 to 500,000 distinct CDR3 sequences, 22% being singletons. The PBMCs were taken from roughly 9.3 ml of fresh peripheral blood. Germline V lookup: CDR1 SGHRS, CDR2 YFSETQ. After removal of 4 bases from V and 5 bases from J, the junction contained 10 bases not matched to a gene. This CDR3 has 17 amino acids.

The sequence came from a woman aged 70-85 years with Graves' ophthalmopathy. The chain employs TRBV5-1 and TRBJ2-1; TRBD2 agrees at 12 bases. The material sequenced was blood. CDR3 bases: TGCGCCAGCAGCACTTGGCGGGGACTAGCGGGCGACAATGAGCAGTTCTTC. This codes for CASSTWRGLAGDNEQFF.